This T cell receptor beta chain was recorded in a study of long-term antiretroviral therapy in people with HIV. Whole-study results and caveats: The range of CDR3 lengths in HIV repertoires proved narrower than that found in controls. In samples taken after ART, diversity increased but remained below transplant donor control levels.

CDR1 and CDR2 (germline): MNHNY, SVGAGI (reference sequence). Trimming stripped 2 bases from V and 3 bases from J, with 7 bases between. CDR3 size: 13 residues. On this clone itself: Its antigen is undetermined.

They ran version v3.0 of the immunoSEQ assay at survey level. Clones were sequenced by immunoSEQ multiplex PCR, and TCRdb holds only the in-frame ones, with some missing. Here the sample spans about 22,000 clones, around four fifths being singletons. PBMC samples from each donor numbered at least one pre-ART and at least two post-ART. Treatment of all HIV participants took place in the United States. The chain carries TRBV6-6 and TRBJ2-5; possible D gene TRBD1, 6 bases. This receptor was identified in a man aged 35 to 55 with HIV. Sequencing was performed on unsorted PBMCs, taken 1.6 years after starting antiretroviral therapy. The CDR3 nucleotides are TGTGCCAGCAGTTACAACAGGGAAGAGACCCAGTACTTC. Protein: CASSYNREETQYF.